The 15 T cell receptor beta chains listed next were all sequenced from one sample in a study of cytotoxic CD8 clonotypes in ibrutinib-treated CLL. TCRdb's table, derived via immunoSEQ multiplex PCR, lists solely in-frame clones and lacks some. The sample has a few hundred thousand clones, roughly 79% seen once; the top ten hold over 5%. This sample comprised PBMCs, obtained before ibrutinib treatment. The receptor source for this set is a human donor with chronic lymphocytic leukemia.

The chain recombines TRBV4-2 with TRBJ1-1; the D is unclear. This CDR3 contains 13 residues. The V gene lost 1 base and the J gene lost 3 bases, with 6 bases spanning the gap. Germline V gene sequence: CDR1 LGHNA, CDR2 YNFKEQ. In DNA form, the CDR3 reads TGTGCCAGCAGCCAAGTCTTGGACACTGAAGCTTTCTTT. Translation: CASSQVLDTEAFF.

V gene TRBV5-1 combines with J gene TRBJ1-1; the match to TRBD1 covers 8 bases. V trimming: 4 bases; J trimming: 2 bases; junction bases outside the gene matches: 4. Germline CDR1 reads SGHRS; CDR2 reads YFSETQ. The CDR3 length is 14 residues. The CDR3 loop is CASSPTGANTEAFF. The DNA for the CDR3 is TGCGCCAGCAGCCCGACAGGGGCTAACACTGAAGCTTTCTTT.

A note on this clone: A read error may account for a junction end that differs from germline. The chain combines TRBV2 with TRBJ1-3; 7 nucleotides agree with TRBD1. The CDR3 length is 14 residues. CDR1 and CDR2 from the germline V gene are SNHLY and FYNNEI. CDR3 sequence (DNA): TGTGCCAGCAGGGAAGACAGGGCTGGAAACACCATATATTTT. Translation gives CASREDRAGNTIYF.

The V gene is TRBV29-1, the J gene TRBJ1-1; D is perhaps TRBD1 (5 bases). Trimming took 6 bases from V and 7 from J, leaving 15 bases between them. In germline, CDR1 is SQVTM, CDR2 ANQGSEA. There are 12 residues in the CDR3. Here the CDR3 DNA reads TGCAGCGTAGCTGGGGGTCGGGGTGAAGCTTTCTTT. Translating it yields CSVAGGRGEAFF.

The gene calls are TRBV5-1 and TRBJ2-3; D is perhaps TRBD1 (6 bases). V shed 3 bases and J shed 5 bases, with 19 bases lying between them. This CDR3 is 16 amino acids long. Germline V CDR1 and CDR2: SGHRS, YFSETQ. CDR3 sequence reads: CASSSLFGGSGDTQYF. CDR3 DNA sequence: TGCGCCAGCAGCTCCCTGTTTGGGGGCTCCGGAGATACGCAGTATTTT.

The rearrangement joins TRBV5-5 to TRBJ1-4; 7 nucleotides align to TRBD1. The CDR3 is made up of 14 amino acids. V shed 3 bases and J 4 bases; nucleotides not matched to a gene: 3. Per the germline V gene, CDR1 is SGHKS and CDR2 is YYEKEE (reference sequence). The CDR3 here is CASSSDRFNEKLFF. CDR3 nucleotide sequence: TGTGCCAGCAGCTCGGACAGGTTTAATGAAAAACTGTTTTTT.

This chain links TRBV11-2 with TRBJ2-5, with 7 bases lining up with TRBD2. The CDR3 extends over 14 amino acids. With V trimmed by 5 bases and J by 2 bases, 5 bases remained unmatched. The germline gives CDR1 SGHAT, CDR2 FQNNGV. CDR3 in amino acids: CASSRRGTQETQYF. The CDR3 region has the DNA TGTGCCAGCAGCCGGCGGGGGACTCAAGAGACCCAGTACTTC.

This CDR3 is CASSQTGLADTDTQYF. The CDR3 DNA reads as TGTGCCAGCAGCCAAACGGGACTAGCGGACACAGATACGCAGTATTTT. V gene TRBV4-2 combines with J gene TRBJ2-3; 11 nucleotides agree with TRBD2. This CDR3 is 16 amino acids long. The ends lost 2 bases at V and 2 bases at J; junction bases unmatched: 3. Germline V CDR1 and CDR2: LGHNA, YNFKEQ.

This chain uses TRBV19 with TRBJ1-5; TRBD1 aligns across 10 bases. The germline V gene has CDR1 LNHDA and CDR2 SQIVND (reference sequence). With V trimmed by 6 bases and J by 3 bases, 8 bases remained unmatched. This CDR3 is built from 16 residues. CDR3 residues: CASRAAGTGVNQPQHF. Written as DNA, the CDR3 is TGTGCCAGTAGGGCAGCCGGGACAGGGGTCAATCAGCCCCAGCATTTT.

This chain links TRBV29-1 with TRBJ1-1; the D gene is possibly TRBD1 (5 bases). From germline, CDR1 is SQVTM and CDR2 ANQGSEA. Trimming took 6 bases from V and 6 from J, leaving 11 bases between them. The CDR3 covers 11 residues. The CDR3 reads CSVIGVAEAFF. The CDR3 bases are TGCAGCGTAATAGGGGTTGCTGAAGCTTTCTTT.

The chain uses TRBV29-1 and TRBJ2-7, with D unresolved. V gave up 4 bases and J gave up 6 bases, with 7 bases separating them. CDR1 and CDR2 from the germline V gene are SQVTM and ANQGSEA. The CDR3 has 10 residues. CDR3 in DNA: TGCAGCGTTGGTGGGCGCGAGCAGTACTTC. Its protein is CSVGGREQYF.

V gene TRBV6-5 combines with J gene TRBJ1-1, with D perhaps TRBD1 (6 bases). The V end lost 7 bases, the J end lost 2 bases, and 14 bases lay between the germline ends. The CDR3 spans 14 residues. Looked up from germline, CDR1 is MNHEY and CDR2 is SVGAGI. Here the CDR3 DNA reads TGTGCCAGCAACCAGGGACAAGTAAACACTGAAGCTTTCTTT. This encodes CASNQGQVNTEAFF.

V usage is TRBV6-1 and J usage is TRBJ2-1, with TRBD2 identical over 8 bases. V trimming: 2 bases; J trimming: 4 bases; junction bases outside the gene matches: 10. CDR3 size: 17 residues. Germline V CDR1 and CDR2: MNHNS, SASEGT. The CDR3 DNA reads as TGTGCCAGCAGTGAAACGATCGGGCTAGCGGGTTACAATGAGCAGTTCTTC. This sequence encodes CASSETIGLAGYNEQFF.

This chain uses TRBV19 with TRBJ2-7; the D gene is possibly TRBD1 (5 bases). The germline V gene has CDR1 LNHDA and CDR2 SQIVND (reference sequence). Deletions cut 3 bases from V and 4 bases from J, with 13 bases between. This CDR3 is built from 14 residues. The DNA of the CDR3 is TGTGCCAGTAGTATCCCCGGACATGGTTACGAGCAGTACTTC. Its translation: CASSIPGHGYEQYF.

This chain joins TRBV11-2 and TRBJ1-1; no clear D gene. This CDR3 is built from 13 residues. CDR1 is SGHAT, CDR2 FQNNGV, per germline. Trimming removed 5 bases at V and 5 bases at J, with 12 bases between. CDR3 DNA sequence: TGTGCCAGCAGCCAGTCTACACGAACTGAAGCTTTCTTT. Its translation: CASSQSTRTEAFF. The variable domain in full, completed from reference TRBV11-2 and TRBJ1-1, reads EAGVAQSPRYKIIEKRQSVAFWCNPISGHATLYWYQQILGQGPKLLIQFQNNGVVDDSQLPKDRFSAERLKGVDSTLKIQPAKLEDSAVYLCASSQSTRTEAFFGQGTRLTVV.